A single sample gave rise to the 28 T cell receptor beta chains below, sequenced in a study of shared clonotypes between healthy human individuals. TCRdb's copy holds only in-frame clones and misses some; the assay was immunoSEQ multiplex PCR. The data show 2 million to 3 million clones, approximately 93% seen once. Sample: naive CD4+ T cells from PBMCs. As to subset: CD45RA+ positively selected. The receptor source for this set is a man aged 18 to 29 in good health. Some clones in this sample may be carry-over from other donors' samples.

CDR3 loop: CASSLRATQGNEQFF. As DNA, the CDR3 is TGTGCCAGCAGCTTGAGGGCTACCCAAGGGAATGAGCAGTTCTTC. This chain connects TRBV7-9 to TRBJ2-1, with TRBD2 as a possible D gene (5 bases). Trimming shortened V by 3 bases and J by 7 bases, and 16 bases separated the two germline ends. Per the germline V gene, CDR1 is SEHNR and CDR2 is FQNEAQ (reference sequence). The CDR3 spans 15 residues.

The chain couples TRBV2 to TRBJ2-5; 10 bases align to TRBD2. Germline CDR1 and CDR2: SNHLY and FYNNEI. V lost 6 bases and J lost 3; bases outside the gene matches: 4. The CDR3 runs to 14 residues. Here the CDR3 DNA reads TGTGCCAGCAGCAGAGGACTAGCGGAAGAGACCCAGTACTTC. As protein: CASSRGLAEETQYF.

The genes are TRBV5-4 and TRBJ2-7, with a possible D match to TRBD2 (5 bases). The length of the CDR3 is 15 residues. Trimming left V 4 bases short and J 2 bases short, with 16 bases between. Germline V gives CDR1 SGHNT, CDR2 YYREEE (reference sequence). The chain's CDR3 is CASSPSGTTTYEQYF. The CDR3 DNA follows: TGTGCCAGCAGCCCGAGCGGAACTACCACCTACGAGCAGTACTTC.

The chain has TRBV7-9 and TRBJ2-7; D possibly corresponds to TRBD2 (5 bases). V lost 1 base and J lost 1, with 11 bases in between. This CDR3 has 15 amino acids. CDR1 is SEHNR, CDR2 FQNEAQ, per germline (reference sequence). The chain's CDR3 is CASSLVSGGSYEQYF. CDR3 sequence (DNA): TGTGCCAGCAGCTTAGTCTCTGGCGGGTCCTACGAGCAGTACTTC.

This chain joins TRBV5-1 and TRBJ2-3; no definite D call. In germline, CDR1 is SGHRS, CDR2 YFSETQ. Trimming took off 0 bases at V and 4 bases at J, with 18 bases between the two ends. The CDR3 length is 17 residues. The CDR3 region is CASSLVINRGIPDTQYF. CDR3 DNA sequence: TGCGCCAGCAGCTTGGTGATAAACCGCGGCATCCCAGATACGCAGTATTTT.

The chain employs TRBV7-6 and TRBJ2-1, with TRBD2 identical over 8 bases. This CDR3 has 17 amino acids. Looked up from germline, CDR1 is SGHVS and CDR2 is FNYEAQ. Trimming removed 3 bases from V and 3 bases from J; junction bases left unmatched: 10. The CDR3 DNA follows: TGTGCCAGCAGCTTTGCGCAGGGAAGCGGGAGCTACAATGAGCAGTTCTTC. Translating it yields CASSFAQGSGSYNEQFF. The full variable domain, with the rest looked up from reference TRBV7-6 and TRBJ2-1, is GAGVSQSPRYKVTKRGQDVALRCDPISGHVSLYWYRQALGQGPEFLTYFNYEAQQDKSGLPNDRFSAERPEGSISTLTIQRTEQRDSAMYRCASSFAQGSGSYNEQFFGPGTRLTVL.

The chain joins TRBV9 to TRBJ2-3; the D gene is possibly TRBD2 (5 bases). CDR1 and CDR2 from the germline V gene are SGDLS and YYNGEE. Trimming took 3 bases from V and 4 from J, leaving 18 bases between them. CDR3 length: 16 residues. The DNA for the CDR3 is TGTGCCAGCAGCGCCCGGAGGACTTCTTCCCCAGATACGCAGTATTTT. Protein product: CASSARRTSSPDTQYF.

J is TRBJ2-7 and V is TRBV7-2, with D uncertain. The CDR3 has 16 amino acids. Looked up from germline, CDR1 is SGHTA and CDR2 is FQGNSA. V was cut by 1 base and J by 4 bases, with 17 bases left in between. DNA for the CDR3: TGTGCCAGCAGCTTAGGACTTCTCAAACAAGGGTACGAGCAGTACTTC. It is translated as CASSLGLLKQGYEQYF.

The chain is built from TRBV2 and TRBJ1-1; D perhaps matches TRBD1 (6 bases). Trimming shortened V by 3 bases and J by 4 bases, and 15 bases separated the two germline ends. Per germline, CDR1 SNHLY and CDR2 FYNNEI. The CDR3 is 15 amino acids. The CDR3 here is CASSESGARTTEAFF. The CDR3 nucleotides read TGTGCCAGCAGTGAGTCGGGGGCTCGGACCACTGAAGCTTTCTTT.

The chain carries TRBV27 and TRBJ2-5; D not certain. This CDR3 comprises 12 residues. Germline-derived CDR1 and CDR2 are MNHEY and SMNVEV (reference sequence). V gave up 5 bases and J gave up 13 bases, with 17 bases separating them. CDR3 in DNA: TGTGCCAGCAGTGGGATCGACTGGAACTTGTACTTC. Protein product: CASSGIDWNLYF.

The chain combines TRBV9 with TRBJ2-1; D is perhaps TRBD1 (6 bases). The ends were cut back, 2 bases at V and 5 bases at J, with 11 bases in the middle. This CDR3 is 14 amino acids long. Germline assignment: CDR1 SGDLS and CDR2 YYNGEE. The CDR3 DNA sequence: TGTGCCAGCAGCGTTACGACAGGTAACAATGAGCAGTTCTTC. As protein: CASSVTTGNNEQFF.

This clone was recorded once. The gene calls are TRBV4-1 and TRBJ2-2, with D possibly matching TRBD2 (6 bases). The CDR3 covers 16 residues. CDR1 and CDR2 (germline): MGHRA, YSYEKL. Trimming pared 4 bases from V and 7 bases from J, leaving 19 bases between. The CDR3: CASSRETSLASGELFF. CDR3 bases: TGCGCCAGCAGCCGAGAAACTAGCCTAGCGAGCGGGGAGCTGTTTTTT.

The chain couples TRBV5-6 to TRBJ2-2, with 8 nucleotides matching TRBD1. The CDR3 is 17 amino acids. The germline CDR1 and CDR2 sequences are SGHDT and YYEEEE. With 3 bases clipped from V and 1 base from J, the junction kept 8 bases outside the gene matches. CDR3 sequence: CASSYWDRLLNTGELFF. The CDR3 bases are TGTGCCAGCAGCTATTGGGACAGGCTTTTGAACACCGGGGAGCTGTTTTTT.

The chain combines TRBV21-1 with TRBJ2-7; the table's D gene call, TRBD1, was not cross checked with the DNA. TRBV21-1 is a listed pseudogene. CDR3 size: 14 residues. CDR3 region: CASSLQDRSYEQYF. The CDR3 coding sequence is TGTGCCAGCAGTTTACAAGACAGATCCTACGAGCAGTACTTC.

CDR3: CSGDSNEQFF. CDR3 bases: TGCAGCGGGGACTCAAATGAGCAGTTCTTC. The V call is TRBV29-1, the J call TRBJ2-1; perhaps TRBD2 as D (6 bases). V was clipped by 7 bases and J by 7 bases, with 8 bases between them. Germline V gene sequence: CDR1 SQVTM, CDR2 ANQGSEA. The CDR3 has 10 amino acids.

The count of this clone is one. The V and J genes are TRBV27 and TRBJ1-2, with 9 bases lining up with TRBD1. The CDR3 covers 19 residues. The V gene's germline CDR1 is MNHEY and CDR2 SMNVEV (reference sequence). V gave up 4 bases and J gave up 8 bases; unmatched junction bases: 23. Here the CDR3 DNA reads TGTGCCAGCAGTTCTGTGGGATTCGACAGGGGGACCCCATTAGACGGCTACACCTTC. Translated: CASSSVGFDRGTPLDGYTF.

This chain joins TRBV21-1 and TRBJ1-2. TRBV21-1 corresponds to a pseudogene. This CDR3 is 14 amino acids long. The CDR3 DNA is TGTGCCAGCACCCTAAAGGGGGGGGACTATGGCTACACCTTC. This gives the protein CASTLKGGDYGYTF.

The chain uses TRBV27 and TRBJ2-7, with D maybe TRBD1 (6 bases). Germline V gives CDR1 MNHEY, CDR2 SMNVEV (reference sequence). The CDR3 has 14 residues. Trimming pared 9 bases from V and 0 bases from J, leaving 15 bases between. CDR3: CARRIDRYSYEQYF. Written as DNA, the CDR3 is TGTGCCAGGAGAATAGACAGGTACTCCTACGAGCAGTACTTC.

The chain joins TRBV11-3 to TRBJ2-2; 8 nucleotides match TRBD1. Trimming cost V 3 bases and J 5 bases; bases outside gene matches: 5. This CDR3 contains 15 residues. CDR1 and CDR2 from the germline V gene are SGHNT and YENEEA. The chain's CDR3 is CASSFQGAQTGELFF. The CDR3 nucleotides are TGTGCCAGCAGCTTCCAGGGGGCTCAGACCGGGGAGCTGTTTTTT.

CDR3 residues: CASSLGAAYNEQFF. DNA of the CDR3: TGTGCCAGCAGCTTAGGGGCAGCATACAATGAGCAGTTCTTC. The V and J genes are TRBV11-2 and TRBJ2-1; no clear D. In germline, CDR1 is SGHAT, CDR2 FQNNGV. The CDR3 extends over 14 amino acids. V shed 1 base and J shed 4 bases, with 8 bases lying between them.

The chain uses TRBV4-3 and TRBJ1-2; tentative D call: TRBD1 (5 bases). The CDR3 contains 16 residues. Germline V gene lookup returns CDR1 LGHNA and CDR2 YSLEER. V dropped 3 bases and J dropped 4 bases, with 18 bases sitting between them. The CDR3, as DNA: TGCGCCAGCAGCCAGCACCGCGGCGGACACAGCTATGGCTACACCTTC. This encodes CASSQHRGGHSYGYTF.

V gene TRBV5-6 combines with J gene TRBJ1-3; D unclear. The CDR3 covers 14 residues. Trimming cost V 4 bases and J 0 bases, with 8 bases left between them. The V gene's germline CDR1 is SGHDT and CDR2 YYEEEE. CDR3 DNA sequence: TGTGCCAGCAGCCTGAGCTCCTCTGGAAACACCATATATTTT. Encoded protein: CASSLSSSGNTIYF.

About this clone: Other DNA sequences from this sample encode an identical CDR3 as well. Here the CDR3 DNA reads TGTGCCAGCAGCGTGTCCGGGTCTACAGATACGCAGTATTTT. As protein: CASSVSGSTDTQYF. The chain uses TRBV9 and TRBJ2-3; no definite D call. V lost 2 bases and J 3 bases, leaving 10 bases between the germline ends. CDR3 length: 14 residues. The germline gives CDR1 SGDLS, CDR2 YYNGEE.

Concerning this clone itself: At the DNA level, this CDR3 is encoded by other sequences in the same sample as well. The CDR3 DNA is TGTGCCAGCAGCCGTGGGACTAGCGGCTCCTACGAGCAGTACTTC. Its translation is CASSRGTSGSYEQYF. This sequence joins TRBV5-4 and TRBJ2-7; 11 bases line up with TRBD2. The J segment lost 0 bases and the V segment lost 4 bases, leaving 3 bases of the junction unmatched. The length of the CDR3 is 15 residues. The germline gives CDR1 SGHNT, CDR2 YYREEE (reference sequence).

This clone turned up a few times. The chain combines TRBV29-1 with TRBJ1-1; perhaps TRBD1 as D (6 bases). CDR1 is SQVTM, CDR2 ANQGSEA, per germline. The V gene lost 8 bases and the J gene lost 1 base, with 11 bases spanning the gap. The CDR3 has 12 residues. DNA for the CDR3: TGCAGCTCACTACAGGGGAACACTGAAGCTTTCTTT. Translated: CSSLQGNTEAFF.

This chain joins TRBV5-6 and TRBJ2-5; tentative D call: TRBD2 (5 bases). The germline gives CDR1 SGHDT, CDR2 YYEEEE. The CDR3 is 18 residues long. The V end lost 0 bases, the J end lost 4 bases, and 22 bases lay between the germline ends. CDR3: CASSLARDRGEGRETQYF. The CDR3 nucleotides read TGTGCCAGCAGCTTGGCACGAGACCGGGGAGAGGGTCGAGAGACCCAGTACTTC. Full variable domain (rest looked up from reference TRBV5-6 and TRBJ2-5): DAGVTQSPTHLIKTRGQQVTLRCSPKSGHDTVSWYQQALGQGPQFIFQYYEEEERQRGNFPDRFSGHQFPNYSSELNVNALLLGDSALYLCASSLARDRGEGRETQYFGPGTRLLVL.

As to this clone: The sample holds other DNA sequences that translate to the same CDR3. The V call is TRBV7-8, the J call TRBJ1-1; D unclear. Germline CDR1 is SGHVS and CDR2 is FQNEAQ. This CDR3 is 12 amino acids long. Trimming cost V 1 base and J 7 bases, with 7 bases left between them. CDR3 amino acids: CASSLGADEAFF. The CDR3 DNA sequence: TGTGCCAGCAGCTTAGGGGCGGATGAAGCTTTCTTT.

DNA for the CDR3: TGTGCCAGTACCAGGGCGAGGACTACCGTCAATGAGCAGTTCTTC. Translation: CASTRARTTVNEQFF. V usage is TRBV19 and J usage is TRBJ2-1; weak D call: TRBD2 (6 bases). The length of the CDR3 is 15 residues. The germline V gene has CDR1 LNHDA and CDR2 SQIVND (reference sequence). Between the trimmed V and J ends, which lost 7 bases and 6 bases, there was a span of 19 bases.